This passage covers 10 T cell receptor beta chains from one sample sequenced in a study of Graves' ophthalmopathy and Graves' hyperthyroidism. As the template, RNA transcripts were used to amplify TCR beta CDR3 regions. The library came from an HTBI-primed first-round RT-PCR and a second-round multiplex PCR. TCRdb used MiXCR to reprocess the multiplex PCR reads, holding one entry per CDR3 protein. This sample has hundreds of thousands of distinct CDR3 sequences, with about 38% found just once. The specimen was peripheral blood. The receptors originated from an adult man with Graves' ophthalmopathy.

Concerning this clonotype itself: This could be a read error, since a much larger clone is one nucleotide away. This chain links TRBV2 with TRBJ2-7; D is undetermined. The CDR3 is 13 amino acids. Looked up from germline, CDR1 is SNHLY and CDR2 is FYNNEI. CDR3 sequence reads: CVSTEGLPGEQYF. CDR3 nucleotides: TGTGTCAGCACCGAAGGGCTGCCTGGCGAGCAGTACTTC.

A word on this clonotype: One end of the junction fails to match germline, which may point to a read error. V is TRBV7-2 and J is TRBJ2-2; TRBD2 matches 10 bases. CDR3 length: 19 residues. The V gene's germline CDR1 is SGHTA and CDR2 FQGNSA. For the CDR3, the DNA is TGTGCCAGCAGCTTAGCGCTGGGGCCAGCGGGGGGGAAGACCGGGGAGCTGCTTTTT. Its translation is CASSLALGPAGGKTGELLF. Full variable domain (rest looked up from reference TRBV7-2 and TRBJ2-2): GAGVSQSPSNKVTEKGKDVELRCDPISGHTALYWYRQSLGQGLEFLIYFQGNSAPDKSGLPSDRFSAERTGGSVSTLTIQRTQQEDSAVYLCASSLALGPAGGKTGELLFGEGSRLTVL.

A few counts support this clonotype. V and J are TRBV5-1 and TRBJ2-7; 7 bases agree with TRBD1. J gave up 0 bases and V 4 bases, and 4 bases lay outside the gene matches. CDR1 SGHRS and CDR2 YFSETQ come from the germline V gene. The CDR3 extends over 14 amino acids. CDR3: CASSDGTASYEQYF. CDR3 nucleotides: TGCGCCAGCAGCGACGGGACAGCCTCCTACGAGCAGTACTTC.

CDR3 nucleotide sequence: TGTGCCAGTAGTATAGCGCAGGGCCCTATGAACACTGAAGCTTTCTTT. This sequence encodes CASSIAQGPMNTEAFF. The rearrangement uses TRBV19 and TRBJ1-1, with a weak D call TRBD1 (5 bases). Looked up from germline, CDR1 is LNHDA and CDR2 is SQIVND (reference sequence). This CDR3 is 16 amino acids long. Deletions cut 1 base from V and 0 bases from J, with 12 bases between.

Only a few counts were recorded for this clonotype. The chain links TRBV4-2 to TRBJ2-7; D is undetermined. The CDR3 is 14 amino acids. The V gene lost 3 bases and the J gene lost 2 bases, with 11 bases spanning the gap. CDR1 LGHNA and CDR2 YNFKEQ come from the germline V gene. CDR3 sequence reads: CASSHNPITYEQYF. CDR3 DNA sequence: TGTGCCAGCAGCCATAACCCAATTACCTACGAGCAGTACTTC.

This clonotype was counted between two and nine times. J is TRBJ2-2 and V is TRBV9; D might be TRBD2 (5 bases). The CDR3 is 17 residues long. Trimming took 5 bases from V and 6 from J, leaving 23 bases between them. In germline, CDR1 is SGDLS, CDR2 YYNGEE. The CDR3 nucleotides read TGTGCCAGCAGTTCGAACTCGGAGGTTCCAGCCGCCGGGGAGCTGTTTTTT. Translation gives CASSSNSEVPAAGELFF. The variable domain in full, completed from reference TRBV9 and TRBJ2-2, reads DSGVTQTPKHLITATGQRVTLRCSPRSGDLSVYWYQQSLDQGLQFLIQYYNGEERAKGNILERFSAQQFPDLHSELNLSSLELGDSALYFCASSSNSEVPAAGELFFGEGSRLTVL.

In this sample, this clonotype turned up many times. The rearrangement links TRBV20-1 to TRBJ1-1; 8 bases align to TRBD1. The germline gives CDR1 DFQATT, CDR2 SNEGSKA (reference sequence). V trimming: 1 base; J trimming: 2 bases; junction bases outside the gene matches: 6. The CDR3 length is 15 residues. The CDR3 region is CSARGAGGRNTEAFF. The CDR3 region has the DNA TGCAGTGCTAGAGGTGCAGGGGGCCGTAACACTGAAGCTTTCTTT.

The chain combines TRBV9 with TRBJ1-5; D may be TRBD1 (5 bases). Germline V gene lookup returns CDR1 SGDLS and CDR2 YYNGEE. This CDR3 contains 15 residues. V lost 0 bases and J 5 bases, leaving 12 bases between the germline ends. The CDR3 DNA reads as TGTGCCAGCAGCGTAGATCCCCAGGGAGATCAGCCCCAGCATTTT. Its protein is CASSVDPQGDQPQHF.

This clonotype was observed a few times. This chain links TRBV6-6 with TRBJ1-5; D perhaps matches TRBD1 (6 bases). V was cut by 6 bases and J by 2 bases, with 11 bases left in between. CDR3 size: 14 residues. Germline V gives CDR1 MNHNY, CDR2 SVGAGI (reference sequence). CDR3 residues: CASRVRGGNQPQHF. CDR3 bases: TGTGCCAGCAGAGTCAGGGGTGGCAATCAGCCCCAGCATTTT.

This clonotype turned up a few times. The rearrangement joins TRBV5-1 to TRBJ2-7, with D possibly TRBD1 on 6 matching bases. Germline assignment: CDR1 SGHRS and CDR2 YFSETQ. This CDR3 has 12 residues. V lost 3 bases and J lost 5, with 9 bases in between. For the CDR3, the DNA is TGCGCCAGCAGCTCCCCAGGGGACGAGCAGTACTTC. It codes for CASSSPGDEQYF. The full variable domain, rest sourced from reference TRBV5-1 and TRBJ2-7, is KAGVTQTPRYLIKTRGQQVTLSCSPISGHRSVSWYQQTPGQGLQFLFEYFSETQRNKGNFPGRFSGRQFSNSRSEMNVSTLELGDSALYLCASSSPGDEQYFGPGTRLTVT.